The 21 T cell receptor beta chains presented below share a single source sample, sequenced in a study of a mutant IDH1 vaccine in newly diagnosed glioma. Stated time point: week 11, during vaccination. The vaccine gave 300 ug of a 20-mer mutant IDH1 peptide subcutaneously per dose. Which antigens these TCRs recognize remains unknown. Profiling relied on immunoSEQ multiplex PCR, and the TCRdb table lists in-frame clones only, not all of them. The repertoire holds around 100,000 clones, with 85% to 90% as singletons. The sample here was PBMCs, taken from a glioma patient whose treatment included an IDH1 peptide vaccine. These receptors were obtained from a woman between 50 and 59 years old with glioma.

This clone was recorded once. V usage is TRBV2 and J usage is TRBJ2-7; maybe TRBD1 (6 bases). The CDR3 spans 13 residues. Germline V gives CDR1 SNHLY, CDR2 FYNNEI. The ends were cut back, 6 bases at V and 2 bases at J, with 11 bases in the middle. CDR3 DNA: TGTGCCAGCAGACAGGGAGAGCCCTACGAGCAGTACTTC. Translating gives CASRQGEPYEQYF.

The chain combines TRBV6-6 with TRBJ1-6, with D perhaps TRBD1 (6 bases). The CDR3 is 15 residues long. Germline CDR1 is MNHNY and CDR2 is SVGAGI (reference sequence). The germline V and J ends were trimmed by 6 bases and 10 bases, with 19 bases remaining between them. Here the CDR3 DNA reads TGTGCCAGCAGCCGGGACACCGTCTTGAACTCACCCCTCCACTTT. Amino acid sequence: CASSRDTVLNSPLHF.

This sequence joins TRBV19 and TRBJ2-1, with D possibly matching TRBD1 (6 bases). Per germline, CDR1 LNHDA and CDR2 SQIVND (reference sequence). CDR3 length equals 15 residues. V was pared by 6 bases and J by 0 bases, with 12 bases between. The CDR3 region has the DNA TGTGCCAGTAGCCGGGACAAGAGCTCCTACAATGAGCAGTTCTTC. This translates into CASSRDKSSYNEQFF.

The rearrangement joins TRBV5-6 to TRBJ2-7; no reliable D call. Germline values: CDR1 SGHDT, CDR2 YYEEEE. With 0 bases removed from V and 1 base from J, the gap between germline ends came to 8 bases. The CDR3 is 14 amino acids. CDR3 in amino acids: CASSLVPASYEQYF. In DNA, the CDR3 is TGTGCCAGCAGCTTGGTGCCAGCTTCCTACGAGCAGTACTTC.

The chain carries TRBV5-1 and TRBJ2-4; 13 nucleotides align to TRBD2. The CDR3 totals 19 residues. Looked up from germline, CDR1 is SGHRS and CDR2 is YFSETQ. Losses at the gene ends were 5 bases for V and 0 bases for J; bases not matched to a gene: 11. CDR3 DNA: TGCGCCAGCAGGCTCGGACTAGCGGGAGTCGAACTAGCCAAAAACATTCAGTACTTC. It encodes CASRLGLAGVELAKNIQYF.

The CDR3 coding sequence is TGTGCCAGCACCAGAGGGGCCCGCCAGCCCCAGCATTTT. This sequence encodes CASTRGARQPQHF. The chain employs TRBV28 and TRBJ1-5; TRBD1 might be the D (5 bases). The CDR3 contains 13 residues. Looked up from germline, CDR1 is MDHEN and CDR2 is SYDVKM. V lost 7 bases to trimming and J lost 7 bases, with 14 bases between them.

The table lists this clone with a count of one. Other nucleotide sequences from this sample produce the same CDR3. CDR3: CASSLENQPQHF. The CDR3 DNA follows: TGTGCCAGCAGCCTAGAGAATCAGCCCCAGCATTTT. The chain combines TRBV7-9 with TRBJ1-5; no definite D call. Germline-derived CDR1 and CDR2 are SEHNR and FQNEAQ (reference sequence). The V gene lost 5 bases and the J gene lost 4 bases, with 6 bases spanning the gap. This CDR3 contains 12 residues.

This clone was seen only a few times. The rearrangement uses TRBV27 and TRBJ2-3, with 7 nucleotides matching TRBD2. Germline V gene data show CDR1 as MNHEY and CDR2 as SMNVEV (reference sequence). The CDR3 is 17 amino acids. V dropped 0 bases and J dropped 7; count of bases not matched to a gene: 13. CDR3 sequence reads: CASSLSRRGVERYTQYF. CDR3 nucleotides: TGTGCCAGCAGTTTATCCAGACGGGGGGTAGAGAGGTATACGCAGTATTTT.

In its sample, this clone was seen once. The chain joins TRBV25-1 to TRBJ2-2, with 11 bases matching TRBD1. The CDR3 extends over 16 amino acids. Germline loops: CDR1 MGHDK, CDR2 SYGVNS. V lost 4 bases and J lost 4; bases outside the gene matches: 5. The CDR3 DNA reads as TGTGCCAGCAGTGCCTACGGGACAGGGGGCACCGGGGAGCTGTTTTTT. This sequence encodes CASSAYGTGGTGELFF.

The V call is TRBV6-5, the J call TRBJ2-1; 11 bases line up with TRBD2. The CDR3 consists of 14 residues. The V segment lost 6 bases and the J segment 3 bases; nucleotides outside the gene matches: 1. Germline values: CDR1 MNHEY, CDR2 SVGAGI. The CDR3 sequence is CASRGTSGYNEQFF. The CDR3 DNA sequence: TGTGCCAGCAGGGGGACTAGCGGCTACAATGAGCAGTTCTTC.

This clone was observed once. Compared with germline, one end of the junction differs, possibly owing to a read error. This chain uses TRBV7-9 with TRBJ2-1; 9 nucleotides match TRBD2. Germline assignment: CDR1 SEHNR and CDR2 FQNEAQ (reference sequence). The length of the CDR3 is 12 residues. CDR3 sequence: CASSLAGVFQFF. The DNA for the CDR3 is TGTGCCAGCAGTTTAGCGGGAGTCTTTCAGTTCTTC.

The chain has TRBV10-2 and TRBJ2-7; D may be TRBD2 (5 bases). V lost 8 bases and J lost 3, with 14 bases in between. The CDR3 runs 13 residues. Germline V gene sequence: CDR1 WSHSY, CDR2 SAAADI. The DNA for the CDR3 is TGCGCCAGCGGGCTAGCTTATGACTACGAGCAGTACTTC. It translates to CASGLAYDYEQYF.

About this clone: This sample also contains other DNA sequences that code for the same CDR3. The chain combines TRBV11-2 with TRBJ1-5; the match to TRBD1 covers 7 bases. CDR3 length: 13 residues. Per germline, CDR1 SGHAT and CDR2 FQNNGV. V dropped 1 base and J dropped 7; count of bases not matched to a gene: 1. CDR3 protein: CASSLGDRQPQHF. CDR3 bases: TGTGCCAGCAGCTTAGGGGACAGACAGCCCCAGCATTTT.

The chain employs TRBV28 and TRBJ2-2; 7 nucleotides align to TRBD1. J was trimmed by 2 bases and V by 3 bases; bases with no gene match: 3. CDR1 MDHEN and CDR2 SYDVKM come from the germline V gene. The CDR3 consists of 15 residues. In DNA, the CDR3 is TGTGCCAGCAGTTTTTGGGACAGTAACACCGGGGAGCTGTTTTTT. This translates into CASSFWDSNTGELFF.

The V call is TRBV5-1, the J call TRBJ2-7; 8 positions agree with TRBD1. The CDR3 has 15 amino acids. Per the germline V gene, CDR1 is SGHRS and CDR2 is YFSETQ. V gave up 4 bases and J gave up 5 bases; unmatched junction bases: 11. CDR3 amino acids: CASSLGQGSGDEQYF. The CDR3 coding sequence is TGCGCCAGCAGCCTCGGACAGGGAAGCGGCGACGAGCAGTACTTC.

This clone was observed a few times. V and J are TRBV28 and TRBJ2-6, with no clear D. The CDR3 runs 17 residues. V lost 5 bases and J lost 1, with 15 bases in between. Germline V gene lookup returns CDR1 MDHEN and CDR2 SYDVKM. Here the CDR3 reads CASSPGRLRSGANVLTF. The CDR3 DNA follows: TGTGCCAGCAGTCCCGGACGGCTAAGGTCTGGGGCCAACGTCCTGACTTTC.

V usage is TRBV7-9 and J usage is TRBJ2-2; D call uncertain. Per germline, CDR1 SEHNR and CDR2 FQNEAQ (reference sequence). Trimming took off 4 bases at V and 2 bases at J, with 5 bases between the two ends. This CDR3 contains 13 residues. CDR3 in DNA: TGTGCCAGCAGCTGGCTTAACACCGGGGAGCTGTTTTTT. This codes for CASSWLNTGELFF.

The chain employs TRBV5-1 and TRBJ1-5; D remains ambiguous. The V gene's germline CDR1 is SGHRS and CDR2 YFSETQ. The CDR3 contains 15 residues. Trimming removed 0 bases from V and 10 bases from J, with 17 bases in between. The CDR3 region is CASSLEGRLESPQHF. The CDR3 DNA reads as TGCGCCAGCAGCTTGGAAGGCCGCTTAGAGTCACCCCAGCATTTT.

The chain joins TRBV2 to TRBJ1-1, with D perhaps TRBD1 (5 bases). Trimming took off 0 bases at V and 0 bases at J, with 11 bases between the two ends. This CDR3 has 16 residues. CDR1 SNHLY and CDR2 FYNNEI come from the germline V gene. The CDR3 region is CASSEAIGVMNTEAFF. As DNA, the CDR3 is TGTGCCAGCAGTGAAGCGATAGGGGTAATGAACACTGAAGCTTTCTTT.

V usage is TRBV4-1 and J usage is TRBJ2-1; 7 bases fit TRBD2. The length of the CDR3 is 12 residues. The germline V gene encodes CDR1 MGHRA and CDR2 YSYEKL. V lost 8 bases to trimming and J lost 9 bases; unmatched junction nucleotides: 7. CDR3 sequence (DNA): TGCGCCAGCTCCCTAGCTAGCGGTGAGCAGTTCTTC. Its protein is CASSLASGEQFF.

The rearrangement joins TRBV6-1 to TRBJ2-3; 9 positions match TRBD1. V was clipped by 7 bases and J by 1 base; unmatched bases: 6. CDR1 is MNHNS, CDR2 SASEGT, per germline. The CDR3 runs to 15 residues. The CDR3 coding sequence is TGTGCCAGCACATTACAGGGGGCGGGCACAGATACGCAGTATTTT. Amino acids: CASTLQGAGTDTQYF.